Given below is one T cell receptor beta chain in context. Its antigen has not been determined. The sample holds no much larger clone one base away, and base qualities are not on file. The germline V gene (reference sequence) supplies CDR1 MNHEY and CDR2 SMNVEV. Counted from cysteine to phenylalanine, this CDR3 has 15 amino acids. CDR3 DNA is the only sequence kept; it has 45 bases, read in frame from the first base. The junction shows trimming of 5 bases on V and 7 bases on J, and the gene matches do not reach 9 bases of it. The library relied on the immunoSEQ multiplex PCR assay. TCRdb provides this immuneACCESS table in a form limited to in-frame rearrangements. Some clones are lacking; in checked studies, under half of them reflect an unresolved V gene, and why the rest are absent is not known. Here the sample has 12,000 or so clones; 86% occur a single time. The top ten clonotypes cover approximately 2.8% of the sample.

The data were obtained in a study of chemoradiotherapy in HPV16-positive cancers (dated by TCRdb to 2022 to 2024). In the study overall: Candidate HPV-specific T-cell clones and common TCR motifs were defined by functional T-cell assays performed on cells from two HPV16-positive patients. The study asked whether T-cell immunity against the HPV oncoproteins E6 and E7 changes during chemoradiotherapy and whether it affects survival. Next, the candidate HPV-specific TCRs and motifs were followed in TCR repertoires from fewer than 100 patients with HPV-related cancers. The study at large found these results: The functional definition of HPV-specific T cells was derived from only two HPV16-positive patients, and the survival association was reported for HPV16-positive patients. Among HPV16-positive patients, expansion of HPV-responsive T cells during chemoradiotherapy was associated with better recurrence-free survival. Expansion of candidate HPV-specific clones and E7-related TCR motifs was observed in the tumor microenvironment during treatment, whereas no such expansion was observed for non-HPV-specific T cells.

Repertoires were sampled repeatedly over the course of chemoradiotherapy, so clonal expansion could be followed in the tumor microenvironment. The V gene is TRBV27 and the J gene is TRBJ2-1, with 9 middle bases fitting TRBD2. Sequences were derived from blood, sampled from a patient who underwent chemoradiotherapy. The sequence was obtained from a human donor with HPV-associated anogenital cancer. CDR3 loop: CASSGRTSEGNEQFF. The sequence in DNA is TGTGCCAGCAGTGGCCGGACTAGCGAAGGAAATGAGCAGTTCTTC.